These T cell receptor beta chains were read from a single sample in a study of OX40 agonist ivuxolimab in advanced cancers. Sequencing used immunoSEQ multiplex PCR; TCRdb keeps in-frame clones, though not all of them. This table holds tens of thousands of clones, around nine tenths found once. The sample was CD4+ or CD8+ T cells sorted from blood, taken in a trial of the OX40 agonist ivuxolimab. The receptor set was obtained from an adult with an advanced solid tumor such as melanoma, head and neck, liver or kidney cancer. CDR3s include the opening cysteine and the closing phenylalanine or tryptophan. Each record gives: D gene, V gene, CDR3 length, clone size, J gene, CDR3 DNA, CDR3 protein. A D gene is named only where the DNA matches it firmly. Only part of the rows carry a size: once, few, many, or a class if the clone is expanded.

>TRBD2|TRBV5-1|16|.|TRBJ2-1
TGCGCCAGCAGCGCGGGACTAGCGGGAGGTCGCGATGAGCAGTTCTTC
CASSAGLAGGRDEQFF
>.|TRBV15|17|few|TRBJ1-5
TGTGCCACCAGCAGCCCCCTGTCCGGGGGTGGCAATCAGCCCCAGCATTTT
CATSSPLSGGGNQPQHF
>.|TRBV6-5|15|.|TRBJ2-7
TGTGCCAGCAGACCAAGGGGCCGGTGGACCTACGAGCAGTACTTC
CASRPRGRWTYEQYF
>TRBD1|TRBV15|14|few|TRBJ2-7
TGTGCCACCAGCAGAGGGGTTCCGGGACAGGGGTTGTACTTC
CATSRGVPGQGLYF
>.|TRBV11-2|16|.|TRBJ2-2
TGTGCCAGCAGCTTAAGAAGGGCCGGGTCCACCGGGGAGCTGTTTTTT
CASSLRRAGSTGELFF
>.|TRBV6-1|15|once|TRBJ2-7
TGTGCCAGCACCCCGACCCACAGGGACCCCTACGAGCAGTACTTC
CASTPTHRDPYEQYF
>.|TRBV11-3|15|.|TRBJ1-1
TGTGCCAGCAGCTTATTCGGACAGTCGAACACTGAAGCTTTCTTT
CASSLFGQSNTEAFF
>TRBD1|TRBV5-1|15|.|TRBJ2-2
TGCGCCAGCAGCCAGACAGGGTCGGACACCGGGGAGCTGTTTTTT
CASSQTGSDTGELFF
>.|TRBV5-3|14|.|TRBJ2-7
TGTGCCACCCGGGGGACGGTCGAAACCTACGAGCAGTACTTC
CATRGTVETYEQYF
>.|TRBV5-4|15|.|TRBJ2-3
TGTGCCAGCAGCTTGGAAGCGCGGGGCACAGATACGCAGTATTTT
CASSLEARGTDTQYF
>TRBD2|TRBV4-1|16|once|TRBJ2-4
TGCGCCAGCAGCCCGGGACTAATCTATGCCAAAAACATTCAGTACTTC
CASSPGLIYAKNIQYF
>.|TRBV6-1|14|.|TRBJ1-5
TGTGCCAGCACCATGACGATAGGCAATCAGCCCCAGCATTTT
CASTMTIGNQPQHF
>TRBD1|TRBV11-3|17|.|TRBJ1-5
TGTGCCAGCAGCCCATTCCATGGGACAGGGTATTTTCAGCCCCAGCATTTT
CASSPFHGTGYFQPQHF
>.|TRBV7-3|13|.|TRBJ2-2
TGTGCCAGCAGCTCAGACCCGGGGGGGGAGCTGTTTTTT
CASSSDPGGELFF
>.|TRBV14|15|.|TRBJ2-3
TGTGCCAGCAGCCAAGGAGACAGGAGCACAGATACGCAGTATTTT
CASSQGDRSTDTQYF
>TRBD1|TRBV2|14|.|TRBJ2-7
TGTGCCAGCAACAGGGGGAGGAGCTCCTACGAGCAGTACTTC
CASNRGRSSYEQYF
>TRBD1|TRBV25-1|12|.|TRBJ1-2
TGTGCCAGCGGGGGGACAGCATATGGCTACACCTTC
CASGGTAYGYTF
>TRBD1|TRBV27|17|.|TRBJ1-1
TGTGCCAGCAAATTTGGGGGTGGACAGGGGGCATCCACTGAAGCTTTCTTT
CASKFGGGQGASTEAFF
>TRBD2|TRBV4-3|17|.|TRBJ2-1
TGCGCCAGCAGCCAAGATCTTGGGACTAGCCCCCCCAATGAGCAGTTCTTC
CASSQDLGTSPPNEQFF
>.|TRBV21-1|14|.|TRBJ2-4
TGTGCCAGCAATAGGGGACATCATTGCAACATTCAGTACTTC
CASNRGHHCNIQYF
>.|TRBV16|15|.|TRBJ1-5
TGTGCCAGCAGCCAATGGGCAGGGGTCCAACAGCCCCAGCATTTT
CASSQWAGVQQPQHF
>TRBD1|TRBV11-2|15|.|TRBJ2-7
TGTGCCAGCAGCTCCCTGGTGGACAGGAGCTACGAGCAGTACTTC
CASSSLVDRSYEQYF
>TRBD1|TRBV2|15|.|TRBJ2-2
TGTGCCAGCAGTCTACAGGGGCCCAACACCGGGGAGCTGTTTTTT
CASSLQGPNTGELFF
>.|TRBV6-4|18|few|TRBJ2-7
TGTGCCAGCAGTGACCCATTTTGGGTAGACTGGAGCTCCTACGAGCAGTACTTC
CASSDPFWVDWSSYEQYF
>.|TRBV5-1|13|.|TRBJ1-1
TGCGCCAGCAGCTCGGACCTAGACACTGAAGCTTTCTTT
CASSSDLDTEAFF
>.|TRBV5-1|15|.|TRBJ2-7
TGCGCCAGCAGCCCCCGGACCTCGAGCTCCTACGAGCAGTACTTC
CASSPRTSSSYEQYF
>.|TRBV7-8|11|few|TRBJ2-5
TGTGCCAGCGGACCCAGAGAGACCCAGTACTTC
CASGPRETQYF
>.|TRBV7-9|12|.|TRBJ1-5
TGTGCCAGCAGCCCTCCGGGTCAGCCCCAGCATTTT
CASSPPGQPQHF
>TRBD2|TRBV7-2|15|.|TRBJ2-5
TGTGCCAGCAGCTCCGGGACTAGCGGACAAGAGACCCAGTACTTC
CASSSGTSGQETQYF
>.|TRBV5-4|12|.|TRBJ1-1
TGTGCCAGCAGCTTGAGCGGGAGGGATGCTTTCTTT
CASSLSGRDAFF
>TRBD1|TRBV7-2|13|.|TRBJ1-2
TGTGCCAGCAGCTCCGGGACAGCTTATGGCTACACCTTC
CASSSGTAYGYTF
>TRBD2|TRBV7-9|16|.|TRBJ2-1
TGTGCCAGCAGCTCCGCGAAGCGGGACCCAAACAATGAGCAGTTCTTC
CASSSAKRDPNNEQFF
>TRBD2|TRBV19|17|.|TRBJ2-1
TGTGCCAGTAGTCGACAAATAGCGGGAGGATCCTACAATGAGCAGTTCTTC
CASSRQIAGGSYNEQFF
>.|TRBV7-2|17|.|TRBJ1-1
TGTGCCAGCAGCTCCCTAAGAACAGGGCTTATGAACACTGAAGCTTTCTTT
CASSSLRTGLMNTEAFF
>.|TRBV11-2|14|.|TRBJ2-3
TGTGCCAGCAGCTCTCCTCGAATCGGGTATACGCAGTATTTT
CASSSPRIGYTQYF
>.|TRBV7-2|13|.|TRBJ1-2
TGTGCCAGCAGCCCTACAGGTCCCTCCGGCTACACCTTC
CASSPTGPSGYTF
>.|TRBV28|13|once|TRBJ1-2
TGTGCCAGCAGTTTTGGGGGGTGGGGGGGCTACACCTTC
CASSFGGWGGYTF
>TRBD2|TRBV19|16|.|TRBJ2-5
TGTGCCAGTAGTATTTTGGCTAGCGGAACACAAGAGACCCAGTACTTC
CASSILASGTQETQYF
>.|TRBV10-1|14|.|TRBJ1-1
TGCGCCAGCAGCACCGGAGCAGGTTTCACTGAAGCTTTCTTT
CASSTGAGFTEAFF
>.|TRBV29-1|14|.|TRBJ1-1
TGCAGCGTTGTCCCGACAGCCAAGAACACTGAAGCTTTCTTT
CSVVPTAKNTEAFF
>.|TRBV29-1|10|.|TRBJ2-1
TGCAGCGTGGCAGAAAATGAGCAGTTCTTC
CSVAENEQFF
>.|TRBV7-9|15|.|TRBJ2-1
TGTGCTACAGCAAATAGGGGGGAGACCTACAATGAGCAGTTCTTC
CATANRGETYNEQFF
>.|TRBV28|15|.|TRBJ1-2
TGTGCCAGCAGTTTAGGTGGGGGATCTAACTATGGCTACACCTTC
CASSLGGGSNYGYTF
>.|TRBV5-1|9|.|TRBJ2-2
TGCGCCGTTCAGGGTCGGCTGTTTTTT
CAVQGRLFF
>.|TRBV28|14|.|TRBJ2-2
TGTGCCAGCACGGAGAGGTTCGAGACCGGGGAGCTGTTTTTT
CASTERFETGELFF
>TRBD1|TRBV7-2|18|.|TRBJ2-5
TGTGCCAGCAGCTTAGATGGGGGCAGGGGGTTCCTTCAAGAGACCCAGTACTTC
CASSLDGGRGFLQETQYF
>TRBD1|TRBV5-1|12|.|TRBJ2-4
TGCGCCAGCAGCGAGGGACAGGGGAAATGGTACTTC
CASSEGQGKWYF